The count of the clone carrying this T cell receptor (beta chain) is one. The record originates from a study of blood T cell repertoires in COVID-19. Clones were read by immunoSEQ multiplex PCR, and TCRdb kept only the in-frame ones, dropping some. In the table there are around 58,000 clones, about 82% of which are singletons. The CDR3 covers 18 residues. The receptor comes from a woman aged 40 to 49 with acute COVID-19. Sample: PBMCs or T cells enriched from blood (not recorded which). The chain joins TRBV1 to TRBJ2-7; the table's D call, TRBD2, was not checked against the DNA. TRBV1 is a listed pseudogene. Here the CDR3 reads CTSSQERGTDGVGLEQYV. The DNA for the CDR3 is TGCACCAGCAGCCAAGAACGGGGAACCGACGGGGTAGGCCTCGAGCAGTACGTC.